Following are 9 T cell receptor beta chains from one sample sequenced in a study of blood T cell repertoires in COVID-19. The method was immunoSEQ multiplex PCR; TCRdb's version includes in-frame clones alone and lacks a portion of them. This table holds some 300,000 clones, around 90% found once. The sequencing sample was made of peripheral blood. Receptors were obtained from a woman aged 40 to 49 with COVID-19, enrolled during active disease.

The chain couples TRBV7-3 to TRBJ2-1; 15 nucleotides line up with TRBD2. The ends lost 0 bases at V and 7 bases at J; junction bases unmatched: 7. The germline V gene has CDR1 SGHTA and CDR2 FQGTGA. There are 18 residues in the CDR3. CDR3 nucleotides: TGTGCCAGCAGCTTAACGGGGACTAGCGGGAGGTTGGCTAATGAGCAGTTCTTC. Protein: CASSLTGTSGRLANEQFF. The full variable domain, rest sourced from reference TRBV7-3 and TRBJ2-1, is GAGVSQTPSNKVTEKGKYVELRCDPISGHTALYWYRQSLGQGPEFLIYFQGTGAADDSGLPNDRFFAVRPEGSVSTLKIQRTERGDSAVYLCASSLTGTSGRLANEQFFGPGTRLTVL.

This chain joins TRBV5-1 and TRBJ1-2; no clear D gene. Germline lookup yields CDR1 SGHRS and CDR2 YFSETQ. Trimming cost V 3 bases and J 7 bases, with 22 bases left between them. This CDR3 region has 16 residues. DNA for the CDR3: TGCGCCAGCAGCTCCTGGGCGGACTCCCCAACGGGTGGCTACACCTTC. Protein: CASSSWADSPTGGYTF. Supplemented by reference TRBV5-1 and TRBJ1-2, the full variable domain reads KAGVTQTPRYLIKTRGQQVTLSCSPISGHRSVSWYQQTPGQGLQFLFEYFSETQRNKGNFPGRFSGRQFSNSRSEMNVSTLELGDSALYLCASSSWADSPTGGYTFGSGTRLTVV.

The rearrangement uses TRBV7-9 and TRBJ2-3; D is uncertain. Trimming pared 3 bases from V and 0 bases from J, leaving 13 bases between. The CDR3 spans 16 residues. Germline CDR1 is SEHNR and CDR2 is FQNEAQ (reference sequence). CDR3 bases: TGTGCCAGCAGCTTTGAACGGGTGGCTAGCACAGATACGCAGTATTTT. It specifies CASSFERVASTDTQYF.

The CDR3 DNA is TGTGCCAGCAGCAGAGAACCGTCGGGACAGGGGTACGAGCAGTACTTC. It specifies CASSREPSGQGYEQYF. The chain uses TRBV11-2 and TRBJ2-7, with TRBD1 matching 10 bases. The CDR3 is 16 amino acids. Germline trimming cut 5 bases from V and 4 bases from J; bases unmatched to any gene: 11. Per the germline V gene, CDR1 is SGHAT and CDR2 is FQNNGV.

The rearrangement links TRBV27 to TRBJ1-1, with 9 bases identical to TRBD1. The CDR3 covers 14 residues. The V and J ends lost 7 bases and 4 bases, in that order; junction bases with no gene match: 7. Per germline, CDR1 MNHEY and CDR2 SMNVEV (reference sequence). For the CDR3, the DNA is TGTGCCAGCACCCGGGACAGGGCTTCCACTGAAGCTTTCTTT. This codes for CASTRDRASTEAFF.

This chain connects TRBV6-4 to TRBJ2-3; D is uncertain. CDR1 is MRHNA and CDR2 is SNTAGT in the germline V gene. V gave up 3 bases and J gave up 7 bases, with 11 bases separating them. The CDR3 has 13 residues. The CDR3 DNA is TGTGCCAGCAGTGAAGAGTTGATAAATACGCAGTATTTT. Amino acid sequence: CASSEELINTQYF.

This rearrangement joins TRBV29-1 to TRBJ2-3; 7 bases are shared with TRBD1. V lost 5 bases, J lost 1 base, and 3 bases stayed unmatched. Looked up from germline, CDR1 is SQVTM and CDR2 is ANQGSEA. CDR3 length: 13 residues. The CDR3 DNA reads as TGCAGCGTTACCGGGACAGGCACAGATACGCAGTATTTT. It translates to CSVTGTGTDTQYF.

The chain couples TRBV18 to TRBJ2-1; 12 bases line up with TRBD2. V was clipped by 3 bases and J by 7 bases; unmatched bases: 7. Germline-derived CDR1 and CDR2 are KGHSH and LQKENI. This CDR3 region has 16 residues. The CDR3 sequence is CASSPVLAGGTNEQFF. CDR3 DNA sequence: TGTGCCAGCTCACCTGTACTAGCGGGGGGCACGAATGAGCAGTTCTTC.

Concerning this clone: The same CDR3 is also encoded by other DNA sequences in this sample. This chain joins TRBV9 and TRBJ1-6; D is perhaps TRBD1 (6 bases). CDR1 and CDR2 (germline): SGDLS, YYNGEE. CDR3 length equals 15 residues. Trimming pared 3 bases from V and 5 bases from J, leaving 12 bases between. The CDR3 bases are TGTGCCAGCAGCGGACACAGGGTGGATAATTCACCCCTCCACTTT. Encoded protein: CASSGHRVDNSPLHF. Complete variable domain (other parts from reference TRBV9 and TRBJ1-6): DSGVTQTPKHLITATGQRVTLRCSPRSGDLSVYWYQQSLDQGLQFLIQYYNGEERAKGNILERFSAQQFPDLHSELNLSSLELGDSALYFCASSGHRVDNSPLHFGNGTRLTVT.